The 32 T cell receptor beta chains given below trace back to one sample, sequenced in a study of shared clonotypes between healthy human individuals. Some clones are missing from TCRdb's copy, which holds only in-frame ones; the method was immunoSEQ multiplex PCR. The data contain hundreds of thousands of clones, 85% to 95% of them seen just once; the ten biggest clones take up approximately 0.11%. Only CD45RO-negative cells positively selected for CCR7 counted as naive CD8 cells, so terminally differentiated effector memory CD45RA+ cells were excluded. The sequenced sample consisted of naive CD8+ T cells sorted from blood. These receptors all come from a young woman in good health.

This clone was observed a few times. This chain connects TRBV5-6 to TRBJ2-4; 9 nucleotides agree with TRBD1. This CDR3 is 14 amino acids long. After removal of 4 bases from V and 6 bases from J, the junction contained 5 bases not matched to a gene. Germline CDR1 reads SGHDT; CDR2 reads YYEEEE. In nucleotides, the CDR3 is TGTGCCAGCAGCGTCGGGACAGGGCGAAACATTCAGTACTTC. Its translation: CASSVGTGRNIQYF.

The rearrangement joins TRBV27 to TRBJ2-5; TRBD2 might be the D (6 bases). The end of the DNA aligns better with TRBJ2-7, so the J call may be wrong. CDR3 length equals 14 residues. Germline assignment: CDR1 MNHEY and CDR2 SMNVEV (reference sequence). DNA for the CDR3: TGTGCCAGCAGTTTATTCCAGGGAGGCTACGAGCAGTACTTC. Its translation: CASSLFQGGYEQYF.

The chain carries TRBV28 and TRBJ1-1, with D hard to call. Germline CDR1 is MDHEN and CDR2 is SYDVKM. V lost 3 bases and J 0 bases, leaving 5 bases between the germline ends. The CDR3 runs 13 residues. CDR3 sequence (DNA): TGTGCCAGCAGTTTTCAGATGAACACTGAAGCTTTCTTT. Its protein product is CASSFQMNTEAFF.

This chain uses TRBV28 with TRBJ2-5; D possibly corresponds to TRBD1 (6 bases). V gave up 1 base and J gave up 4 bases, with 13 bases separating them. The length of the CDR3 is 15 residues. CDR1 is MDHEN, CDR2 SYDVKM, per germline. CDR3 nucleotides: TGTGCCAGCAGTTTATTAGGGGGAGAGGGAGAGACCCAGTACTTC. The encoded protein is CASSLLGGEGETQYF.

Concerning this clone: The sample holds other DNA sequences that translate to the same CDR3. The chain links TRBV15 to TRBJ2-1; D unclear. The CDR3 extends over 12 amino acids. V lost 1 base to trimming and J lost 7 bases, with 5 bases between them. Germline V gene data show CDR1 as LNHNV and CDR2 as YYDKDF (reference sequence). CDR3 nucleotides: TGTGCCACCAGCAGAGGGGGAAATGAGCAGTTCTTC. Amino acid sequence: CATSRGGNEQFF.

V usage is TRBV27 and J usage is TRBJ2-7, with 9 bases fitting TRBD2. V dropped 7 bases and J dropped 6; count of bases not matched to a gene: 13. This CDR3 is 15 amino acids long. CDR1 and CDR2 from the germline V gene are MNHEY and SMNVEV (reference sequence). In DNA form, the CDR3 reads TGTGCCAGCATGGCGGGAGGGCTACCTGGAGGCGAGCAGTACTTC. This gives the protein CASMAGGLPGGEQYF.

The rearrangement uses TRBV11-3 and TRBJ2-1, with D possibly being TRBD2 (5 bases). Germline V gene data show CDR1 as SGHNT and CDR2 as YENEEA. Trimming shortened V by 4 bases and J by 1 base, and 8 bases separated the two germline ends. This CDR3 spans 14 amino acids. DNA for the CDR3: TGTGCCAGCAGCTCGGAGCGGTCCTACAATGAGCAGTTCTTC. It codes for CASSSERSYNEQFF.

This clone was seen just once. The chain is built from TRBV6-4 and TRBJ2-1, with 12 bases fitting TRBD2. V lost 6 bases, J lost 8 bases, and 8 bases stayed unmatched. Germline CDR1 MRHNA, CDR2 SNTAGT. The CDR3 sequence is 15 residues long. In DNA, the CDR3 is TGTGCCAGCAGGGGTCTAGCGGGGGGGACCGATGAGCAGTTCTTC. The encoded protein is CASRGLAGGTDEQFF.

The V and J genes are TRBV18 and TRBJ2-7, with no clear D. The V gene's germline CDR1 is KGHSH and CDR2 LQKENI. The CDR3 extends over 14 amino acids. The V gene lost 7 bases and the J gene lost 2 bases, with 15 bases spanning the gap. The CDR3 coding sequence is TGTGCCAGCTGTAAGGGCGGCCTCACCTACGAGCAGTACTTC. Translating gives CASCKGGLTYEQYF.

The sample holds one count of this clone. The chain recombines TRBV27 with TRBJ2-7, with TRBD2 matching over 7 bases. The trim removed 4 bases at V and 9 bases at J, leaving 15 bases unmatched. CDR1 and CDR2 from the germline V gene are MNHEY and SMNVEV (reference sequence). There are 15 residues in the CDR3. CDR3 coding DNA: TGTGCCAGCAGTTCAGGGTCTAGCGGACTACCGGGGCAGTACTTC. It yields the protein CASSSGSSGLPGQYF.

The rearrangement joins TRBV7-6 to TRBJ2-1; 16 positions match TRBD2. The V segment lost 5 bases and the J segment 7 bases; nucleotides outside the gene matches: 8. CDR1 is SGHVS and CDR2 is FNYEAQ in the germline V gene. The CDR3 extends over 17 amino acids. CDR3 in DNA: TGTGCCAGCAGCATTGGGACTAGCGGGAGGGGTGGGAATGAGCAGTTCTTC. It yields the protein CASSIGTSGRGGNEQFF.

V gene TRBV5-4 combines with J gene TRBJ2-7, with 9 bases lining up with TRBD1. There are 13 residues in the CDR3. CDR1 and CDR2 (germline): SGHNT, YYREEE (reference sequence). Trimming at V came to 4 bases and at J to 3 bases, leaving 2 bases not matched to a gene. Here the CDR3 DNA reads TGTGCCAGCAGCGAGACAGGGGGCTACGAGCAGTACTTC. It yields the protein CASSETGGYEQYF. The full variable domain, its missing parts supplied by reference TRBV5-4 and TRBJ2-7, is ETGVTQSPTHLIKTRGQQVTLRCSSQSGHNTVSWYQQALGQGPQFIFQYYREEENGRGNFPPRFSGLQFPNYSSELNVNALELDDSALYLCASSETGGYEQYFGPGTRLTVT.

This clone showed up just once. The V and J genes are TRBV19 and TRBJ2-7; TRBD1 matches 10 bases. The CDR3 is 15 residues long. Germline V gene sequence: CDR1 LNHDA, CDR2 SQIVND (reference sequence). Germline trimming cut 3 bases from V and 1 base from J; bases unmatched to any gene: 3. The CDR3 loop is CASSMGQGFSYEQYF. The CDR3 region has the DNA TGTGCCAGTAGTATGGGACAGGGGTTTTCCTACGAGCAGTACTTC.

The rearrangement joins TRBV7-9 to TRBJ1-1; D not certain. This CDR3 has 13 residues. Between the trimmed V and J ends, which lost 8 bases and 1 base, there was a span of 11 bases. Germline V gene lookup returns CDR1 SEHNR and CDR2 FQNEAQ (reference sequence). The DNA for the CDR3 is TGTGCCAGCTTTATGGTTAAGAACACTGAAGCTTTCTTT. Its protein product is CASFMVKNTEAFF.

V gene TRBV5-1 combines with J gene TRBJ2-2; D tentatively reads TRBD1 or TRBD2 (5 bases each). The CDR3 contains 15 residues. Germline V gives CDR1 SGHRS, CDR2 YFSETQ. V dropped 4 bases and J dropped 1 base, with 11 bases sitting between them. The CDR3 spells CASSSRDGNTGELFF. As DNA, the CDR3 is TGCGCCAGCAGCAGCCGGGACGGGAACACCGGGGAGCTGTTTTTT.

CDR3 sequence reads: CASSEGFGEGSREQYF. The CDR3 DNA reads TGCGCCAGCAGTGAGGGCTTCGGGGAAGGTAGTCGGGAGCAGTACTTC. The chain joins TRBV10-1 to TRBJ2-7, with a tentative D call TRBD2 (5 bases). There are 16 residues in the CDR3. Per the germline V gene, CDR1 is WNHNN and CDR2 is SYGVQD (reference sequence). V dropped 2 bases and J dropped 7 bases, with 21 bases sitting between them.

In its sample, this clone was seen once. The chain links TRBV11-2 to TRBJ2-7; possibly TRBD2 for D (6 bases). Germline CDR1 is SGHAT and CDR2 is FQNNGV. This CDR3 is 13 amino acids long. V was clipped by 4 bases and J by 3 bases, with 10 bases between them. The CDR3 nucleotides are TGTGCCAGCAGCTGGGGGGTGGGCTACGAGCAGTACTTC. It codes for CASSWGVGYEQYF.

This clone has a single count. The rearrangement uses TRBV7-8 and TRBJ1-5, with D tentatively TRBD1 (5 bases). The CDR3 is 18 amino acids. The V gene's germline CDR1 is SGHVS and CDR2 FQNEAQ. V lost 4 bases and J lost 1, with 20 bases in between. CDR3 in amino acids: CASSSLRGPKGSNQPQHF. The CDR3 DNA reads TGTGCCAGCAGCTCCCTGCGGGGACCTAAAGGGAGCAATCAGCCCCAGCATTTT.

The rearrangement uses TRBV2 and TRBJ1-4, with D tentatively TRBD1 (5 bases). The germline V gene encodes CDR1 SNHLY and CDR2 FYNNEI. With 6 bases removed from V and 0 bases from J, the gap between germline ends came to 11 bases. CDR3 length equals 15 residues. The chain's CDR3 is CASRTDSATNEKLFF. The CDR3 bases are TGTGCCAGCAGGACCGACAGTGCAACTAATGAAAAACTGTTTTTT.

The rearrangement joins TRBV27 to TRBJ1-2; possible D gene TRBD1, 5 bases. There are 13 residues in the CDR3. From germline, CDR1 is MNHEY and CDR2 SMNVEV (reference sequence). Between the trimmed V and J ends, which lost 6 bases and 2 bases, there was a span of 10 bases. The CDR3 protein is CASRPRDNYGYTF. Written as DNA, the CDR3 is TGTGCCAGCAGACCTCGGGACAACTATGGCTACACCTTC.

V is TRBV7-8 and J is TRBJ2-3, with TRBD2 identical over 11 bases. This CDR3 comprises 17 residues. Germline V CDR1 and CDR2: SGHVS, FQNEAQ. Losses at the gene ends were 1 base for V and 3 bases for J; bases not matched to a gene: 6. The CDR3 DNA sequence: TGTGCCAGCAGCTTAGACTTAGCGGGAGGGAGAACAGATACGCAGTATTTT. Translating it yields CASSLDLAGGRTDTQYF.

The count of this clone is one. The chain employs TRBV29-1 and TRBJ1-1; no definite D call. The CDR3 consists of 15 residues. The V gene's germline CDR1 is SQVTM and CDR2 ANQGSEA. V was pared by 1 base and J by 5 bases, with 17 bases between. The CDR3 region has the DNA TGCAGCGTTGAAGGACGTCAAAGGTTGGTGACTGAAGCTTTCTTT. It is translated as CSVEGRQRLVTEAFF.

This chain connects TRBV20-1 to TRBJ2-3; D gene ambiguous. Trimming took 6 bases from V and 3 from J, leaving 7 bases between them. Germline values: CDR1 DFQATT, CDR2 SNEGSKA (reference sequence). The CDR3 consists of 11 residues. The CDR3 is CSALRTDTQYF. The CDR3 coding sequence is TGCAGTGCCCTGAGGACAGATACGCAGTATTTT.

The chain carries TRBV28 and TRBJ2-7, with 7 bases lining up with TRBD1. Germline-derived CDR1 and CDR2 are MDHEN and SYDVKM. The CDR3 loop spans 14 amino acids. V was clipped by 7 bases and J by 2 bases; unmatched bases: 8. The CDR3 DNA follows: TGTGCCAGCAACCCGACAGGGTCCCCCTACGAGCAGTACTTC. Its translation: CASNPTGSPYEQYF.

The chain carries TRBV7-2 and TRBJ2-1, with D unclear. The CDR3 totals 14 residues. Germline lookup yields CDR1 SGHTA and CDR2 FQGNSA. The V end lost 2 bases, the J end lost 6 bases, and 11 bases lay between the germline ends. CDR3 sequence (DNA): TGTGCCAGCAGCTTAATTCTTGCGAGCAATGAGCAGTTCTTC. This gives the protein CASSLILASNEQFF.

V and J are TRBV27 and TRBJ2-1; the D gene is possibly TRBD1 (5 bases). CDR1 is MNHEY, CDR2 SMNVEV, per germline (reference sequence). CDR3 size: 12 residues. The CDR3 DNA follows: TGTGGCTCAGGGTCCATAGTTGATGAGCAGTTCTTC. Translating it yields CGSGSIVDEQFF.

The chain combines TRBV5-8 with TRBJ2-1; 14 bases align to TRBD2. This CDR3 spans 17 amino acids. The germline V gene encodes CDR1 SGHTS and CDR2 YDEGEE. V lost 4 bases and J lost 7; bases outside the gene matches: 10. The CDR3 DNA reads as TGTGCCAGCAGCCACGAGGGACTAGCGGGAGATGGGAATGAGCAGTTCTTC. Translating gives CASSHEGLAGDGNEQFF. The full variable domain, in which reference TRBV5-8 and TRBJ2-1 provide the parts outside the CDR3, is EAGVTQSPTHLIKTRGQQATLRCSPISGHTSVYWYQQALGLGLQFLLWYDEGEERNRGNFPPRFSGRQFPNYSSELNVNALELEDSALYLCASSHEGLAGDGNEQFFGPGTRLTVL.

The J gene is TRBJ2-7, the V gene TRBV11-2; tentatively, D is TRBD2 (6 bases). The CDR3 covers 13 residues. Deletions cut 5 bases from V and 3 bases from J, with 11 bases between. Germline V gene data show CDR1 as SGHAT and CDR2 as FQNNGV. The CDR3 loop reads CASSHGTHYEQYF. Here the CDR3 DNA reads TGTGCCAGCAGCCATGGGACTCACTACGAGCAGTACTTC.

In nucleotides, the CDR3 is TGCGCCAGCAGAAAGAGCTCCTACAATGAGCAGTTCTTC. Its protein product is CASRKSSYNEQFF. The rearrangement joins TRBV5-1 to TRBJ2-1; D is uncertain. The CDR3 is 13 amino acids. The V end was cut by 5 bases, the J end by 0 bases, with 6 bases between. Germline CDR1 reads SGHRS; CDR2 reads YFSETQ.

The CDR3 spells CATSRDSRDHFTGELFF. Here the CDR3 DNA reads TGTGCCACCAGCAGAGATTCAAGGGATCATTTCACCGGGGAGCTGTTTTTT. The rearrangement uses TRBV15 and TRBJ2-2; D not resolved. The CDR3 is 17 amino acids. The germline V and J ends were trimmed by 0 bases and 4 bases, with 15 bases remaining between them. Germline V gene lookup returns CDR1 LNHNV and CDR2 YYDKDF (reference sequence).

The rearrangement uses TRBV14 and TRBJ1-1; D gene uncertain. This CDR3 contains 13 residues. V was trimmed by 4 bases and J by 6 bases, leaving 12 bases between them. CDR1 is SGHDN, CDR2 FVKESK, per germline. The DNA for the CDR3 is TGTGCCAGCAGCCCTATCCAACATCCTGAAGCTTTCTTT. Translated, it gives CASSPIQHPEAFF.

V gene TRBV4-1 combines with J gene TRBJ2-2; D possibly corresponds to TRBD2 (5 bases). Between the trimmed V and J ends, which lost 5 bases and 2 bases, there was a span of 9 bases. The CDR3 extends over 14 amino acids. CDR1 and CDR2 (germline): MGHRA, YSYEKL. The CDR3 DNA sequence: TGCGCCAGCAGCTTTGGACTTAACACCGGGGAGCTGTTTTTT. Protein sequence: CASSFGLNTGELFF.